This T cell receptor (beta chain) was documented in a study of CD8 T cells in Susac syndrome. 0.5 to 1 ug RNA was reverse transcribed with random hexamers. TCR beta CDR3 was amplified by immunoSEQ multiplex PCR. This amplification extended across 54 Vbeta and 13 Jbeta segments. Using its own MiXCR run on the immunoSEQ multiplex PCR reads, TCRdb lists one record per CDR3 protein. The sample lists about 180,000 distinct CDR3 sequences; roughly 95% were seen once. The V segment lost 4 bases and the J segment 0 bases; nucleotides outside the gene matches: 7. This CDR3 comprises 15 residues. CDR1 and CDR2 (germline): SQVTM, ANQGSEA. This clonotype was seen just once.

The material sequenced was CD8+ T cells from PBMCs. V usage is TRBV29-1 and J usage is TRBJ2-5; TRBD1 matches at 8 bases. The clonotype was recovered from a human donor with multiple sclerosis. The CDR3 coding sequence is TGCAGCGTTGGCAAGACAGGGGCAAACCAAGAGACCCAGTACTTC. Translation gives CSVGKTGANQETQYF.